The 9 T cell receptor beta chains below come from one sample, sequenced in a study of T cell repertoires in aging, cancer and after chemotherapy. Multiplex touch-down PCR with TRB-A/B primers amplified rearranged V-D-J TRB sequences. TCRdb reprocessed the multiplex PCR reads via MiXCR and lists one record per CDR3 protein. The table has 4,000 or so distinct CDR3 sequences, approximately 32% seen once. TCR beta rearrangements were amplified from peripheral blood genomic DNA. Sequencing was performed on blood. These receptors all stem from a human donor with a solid tumor.

This clonotype qualifies as large. The chain employs TRBV29-1 and TRBJ2-3; the match to TRBD2 covers 9 bases. Trimming at V came to 6 bases and at J to 2 bases, leaving 6 bases not matched to a gene. This CDR3 has 14 residues. Germline CDR1 is SQVTM and CDR2 is ANQGSEA. CDR3 residues: CSVSSGKDTDTQYF. The CDR3 DNA sequence: TGCAGCGTCTCTAGCGGGAAGGACACAGATACGCAGTATTTT.

This clonotype has just a few counts. V and J are TRBV19 and TRBJ1-5; no definite D call. Per germline, CDR1 LNHDA and CDR2 SQIVND (reference sequence). With 2 bases removed from V and 4 bases from J, the gap between germline ends came to 9 bases. The CDR3 sequence is 14 residues long. CDR3 sequence: CASSIQLRNQPQHF. The CDR3 DNA reads TGTGCCAGTAGTATACAGCTCAGAAATCAGCCCCAGCATTTT.

This clonotype was observed a few times. The chain is built from TRBV6-1 and TRBJ1-1; D gene uncertain. Germline CDR1 is MNHNS and CDR2 is SASEGT. With 0 bases removed from V and 2 bases from J, the gap between germline ends came to 13 bases. The CDR3 sequence is 16 residues long. CDR3 in amino acids: CASSEALLKGNTEAFF. The CDR3 nucleotides read TGTGCCAGCAGTGAAGCGCTTCTGAAGGGCAACACTGAAGCTTTCTTT.

In this sample, this clonotype turned up a few times. J is TRBJ2-1 and V is TRBV20-1; D is uncertain. Germline CDR1 DFQATT, CDR2 SNEGSKA (reference sequence). The CDR3 length is 14 residues. V lost 7 bases to trimming and J lost 0 bases, with 13 bases between them. In DNA form, the CDR3 reads TGCAGTGTCCAGGAGTTGAGCTCCTACAATGAGCAGTTCTTC. It codes for CSVQELSSYNEQFF.

By frequency in the sample, this clonotype is medium-sized. The V gene is TRBV15, the J gene TRBJ2-1; D is undetermined. The CDR3 has 16 residues. The V end was cut by 4 bases, the J end by 9 bases, with 22 bases between. Germline V gives CDR1 LNHNV, CDR2 YYDKDF (reference sequence). The CDR3 bases are TGTGCCACCAGCACGCGTCGCCAACGTGAAACGGGTGAGCAGTTCTTC. Translation: CATSTRRQRETGEQFF.

Within the sample, this clonotype is medium-sized. V gene TRBV6-6 combines with J gene TRBJ2-5; no reliable D call. From germline, CDR1 is MNHNY and CDR2 SVGAGI (reference sequence). The CDR3 runs to 11 residues. Between the trimmed V and J ends, which lost 2 bases and 4 bases, there was a span of 2 bases. The CDR3 nucleotides are TGTGCCAGCAGTTACAGAGAGACCCAGTACTTC. It translates to CASSYRETQYF.

The CDR3 sequence is CASTLLWTANSPLHF. For the CDR3, the DNA is TGTGCCAGCACCCTTTTATGGACAGCCAATTCACCCCTCCACTTT. The chain links TRBV6-5 to TRBJ1-6, with D possibly being TRBD1 (6 bases). This CDR3 region has 15 residues. V was shortened by 7 bases and J by 7 bases, with 17 bases between the two germline ends. The V gene's germline CDR1 is MNHEY and CDR2 SVGAGI.

The rearrangement joins TRBV12-3 or TRBV12-4 to TRBJ1-1, with D unresolved. The CDR3 covers 11 residues. V shed 10 bases and J shed 3 bases, with 9 bases lying between them. The CDR3 sequence is CANTLDTEAFF. Here the CDR3 DNA reads TGTGCCAACACCCTGGACACTGAAGCTTTCTTT.

This clonotype rates as medium-sized. This sequence joins TRBV19 and TRBJ2-6; D uncertain. Germline values: CDR1 LNHDA, CDR2 SQIVND (reference sequence). The CDR3 covers 15 residues. Trimming took off 1 base at V and 4 bases at J, with 8 bases between the two ends. The CDR3 loop reads CASSIGTAGANVLTF. As DNA, the CDR3 is TGTGCCAGTAGTATAGGAACCGCGGGGGCCAACGTCCTGACTTTC.